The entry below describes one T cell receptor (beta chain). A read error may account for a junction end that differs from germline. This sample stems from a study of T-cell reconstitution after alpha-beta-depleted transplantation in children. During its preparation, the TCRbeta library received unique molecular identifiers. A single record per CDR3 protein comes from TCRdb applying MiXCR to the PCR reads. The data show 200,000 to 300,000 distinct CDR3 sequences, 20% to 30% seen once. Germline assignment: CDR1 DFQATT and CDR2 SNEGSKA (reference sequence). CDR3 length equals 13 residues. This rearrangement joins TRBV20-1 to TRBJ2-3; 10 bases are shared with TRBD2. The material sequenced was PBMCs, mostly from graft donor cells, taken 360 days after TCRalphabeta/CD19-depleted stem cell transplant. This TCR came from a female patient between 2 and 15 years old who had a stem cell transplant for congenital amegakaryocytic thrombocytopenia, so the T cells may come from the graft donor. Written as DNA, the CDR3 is TGCAGTCCTAGCGGGGGATGGGCAGATACGCAGTATTTT. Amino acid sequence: CSPSGGWADTQYF.